The entry below gives a single T cell receptor (beta chain) sequence along with its context. This clone occurred once. Its antigen is not yet known. No qualities accompany the bases; no much larger clone lies one base away. CD8 naive samples consisted of CD45RO-negative cells that were positively selected for CCR7, yielding a CD45RA+CCR7+ population without TemRA cells. The donors were healthy, HIV-negative adults with no recently reported acute infections or vaccinations. Only Caucasian adults living in Nashville, Tennessee, USA were represented among the donors. Blood was collected by leukapheresis, and PBMCs were isolated by Ficoll-Histopaque density gradient centrifugation and then cryopreserved in liquid nitrogen vapor phase. Purity and quantity of every magnetically sorted T cell population were checked by analytical flow cytometry. Each sorted fraction had its genomic DNA isolated and then quantified by UV absorbance on a Nanodrop 2000c.

TCR CDR3 regions were amplified from genomic DNA by multiplex PCR using the deep immunoSEQ assay. For each cell subset, the extracted genomic DNA was distributed evenly across all wells of several immunoSEQ 96-well plates, and each plate served as one replicate. For sorted subsets, 200 to 250 ng of genomic DNA, equivalent to 25,000 to 35,000 T cell genomes, went into each replicate PCR. The purified libraries were quantified using a Qubit 3.0 fluorometer, sized with a Bioanalyzer 2100, and then quantified again using the KAPA Library Quantification kit. Every immunoSEQ 96-well plate was sequenced on a separate single-read 150-cycle Illumina NextSeq 550 flow cell. In the source study's methods: Because only junctional sequences without quality scores were contained in the immunoSEQ output, filtering matching that applied to full-length reads could not be performed. To assign V/J genes and CDR3, sequences were annotated using PyIR, a Python wrapper for IgBLAST v1.9, with IMGT germline references. Reads with weak V/J assignments (E-value above 1e-6), missing CDR3, stop codons, out-of-frame junctions, or ambiguous translated residues were removed. A V3J clonotype was defined by an identical inferred V gene, J gene, and CDR3 amino acid sequence. The percentage overlap between two repertoires was calculated by dividing the number of shared unique clonotypes by the size of the smaller repertoire. Three approaches were used to assess repertoire richness: RTK rarefaction, the Chao1 estimator, and Recon v2.1 estimates of unobserved clonotypes. For all TCRbeta clonotypes obtained by the gDNA method from a handful of donors, generation probabilities were computed with OLGA. The immuneACCESS repertoire file appears here via TCRdb, limited to in-frame rearrangements. These files lack a portion of the clones; in checked studies, under half of the deficit traces to unresolved V genes, and the cause of the others is not known. The V and J calls and clone size are taken from that table; D and trimming were inferred from the DNA. The sample contains roughly 810,000 clones, 95% to 97% of them found a single time. The ten largest account for less than 0.25% of the sample.

The data were obtained in a study of shared clonotypes between healthy human individuals (dated by TCRdb to the early 2020s). For the study in its entirety: A couple of women and a few men aged 18 to 49 years were included in the cohort. For each donor, CD4 naive and CD4 memory were each run on three plates, CD8 naive on two plates, and CD8 memory on one plate. The study deeply sequenced blood TCR repertoires of about 5 healthy adults to estimate repertoire size and the extent of clonotype sharing between individuals. To increase sequencing depth and limit assay-specific biases, different laboratories used diverse techniques to prepare libraries and sequence TCR repertoires. Each donor's leukapheresis produced roughly between roughly 0.85 and 10 billion PBMCs. Beyond this particular receptor, the publication reports: Sampling was restricted to blood, and TCR repertoires in tissues likely differ from the TCR repertoires found in blood. Pairwise subsampling led to the expectation that sequencing depth would affect the degree of clonotype sharing among donors. Across four donors, approximately 5% of naive CD4, approximately 4% of naive CD8, about 2.3% of memory CD4, and approximately 0.4% of memory CD8 clonotypes were shared. Estimated clonotype richness was generally larger for naive than for memory subsets. Even with the large sequencing depth, rarefaction of the sorted-subset datasets indicated that sequencing was incomplete. Higher generation probabilities were observed for clonotypes shared by all four sorted-subset donors than for non-shared clonotypes. Because the study included a small number of donors, the genetic and exposure-history diversity represented was limited.

From the germline V gene, CDR1 is LGHNA and CDR2 is YSLEER. From the cysteine up to the phenylalanine, the CDR3 has a length of 15 residues. The read is trimmed to its CDR3 DNA, 45 bases read in frame from base 1. V loses 0 bases of germline sequence and J loses 7 bases, and the interval between the two ends is 13 bases. Here the chain combines TRBV4-3 and TRBJ2-1; a tentative D match to TRBD1 spans 6 bases. The sample was naive CD8+ T cells sorted from blood. The cell subset or site label on this specimen signifies: CD45RA+CCR7+. The TCR sequence derives from a man between 25 and 39 years old in good health. This receptor carries the CDR3 CASSQEIARGNEQFF. The DNA sequence follows: TGCGCCAGCAGCCAAGAGATAGCCAGGGGAAATGAGCAGTTCTTC.